The entry that follows covers one TCR beta chain sequence. The antigen is undetermined. The sample is drawn from a study of T cell responses to AZD1222 COVID-19 vaccine. Study findings and constraints: Seropositivity was recorded at baseline in only a handful of AZD1222 recipients. Spike-spanning, vaccine-associated CD4 TCRs were dominant at 160-218 and 743-854. The sample set comprised mostly white British donors with more females, and clonal diversity was possibly underestimated.

The assay was immunoSEQ multiplex PCR, and TCRdb's table has in-frame clones only and misses some. The sample consists of around 120,000 clones, about 86% of them appearing once. The germline gives CDR1 LNHDA, CDR2 SQIVND (reference sequence). This CDR3 region has 16 residues. V was pared by 5 bases and J by 0 bases, with 17 bases between. The rearrangement joins TRBV19 to TRBJ2-7; D remains unclear. This TCR was sampled from an adult who received the AZD1222 COVID-19 vaccine. This specimen was peripheral blood, taken 28 days after the second AZD1222 dose. CDR3 in amino acids: CASSPQLDIYSYEQYF. CDR3 sequence (DNA): TGTGCCAGTAGTCCCCAACTTGACATCTACTCCTACGAGCAGTACTTC.